The T cell receptor beta chain under discussion was sequenced for a study of blood T cell repertoires in COVID-19. Across the study: The samples span acute and convalescent COVID-19 from the United States, Italy and Spain. T cells, B-cell-depleted T cells, or PBMCs provided the cDNA or gDNA that served as material.

Per the original data handling: Researchers report that nucleated cell counts were estimated from reference gene primer amplification. Here immunoSEQ multiplex PCR was the method, and the copy in TCRdb shows in-frame clones only, minus some. V and J calls and clone size are those listed in that table; D and trimming were worked out from the DNA. The repertoire includes roughly 30,000 clones, 88% of them detected once, and around 6.2% sits in the top ten. Input material: peripheral blood. The sequence came from a human donor in a cohort sampled during active COVID-19.

As DNA, the CDR3 is TGTGCCAGCAGCAAGTCCCCAGGCGGGACGGGCGAGCAGTACTTC. Amino acids: CASSKSPGGTGEQYF. This chain connects TRBV7-3 to TRBJ2-7, with a possible D match to TRBD2 (6 bases). Germline V CDR1 and CDR2: SGHTA, FQGTGA. This CDR3 is 15 amino acids long. The germline V and J ends were trimmed by 5 bases and 6 bases, with 20 bases remaining between them. Based on the CDR3 plus reference TRBV7-3 and TRBJ2-7, the full variable domain is GAGVSQTPSNKVTEKGKYVELRCDPISGHTALYWYRQSLGQGPEFLIYFQGTGAADDSGLPNDRFFAVRPEGSVSTLKIQRTERGDSAVYLCASSKSPGGTGEQYFGPGTRLTVT.